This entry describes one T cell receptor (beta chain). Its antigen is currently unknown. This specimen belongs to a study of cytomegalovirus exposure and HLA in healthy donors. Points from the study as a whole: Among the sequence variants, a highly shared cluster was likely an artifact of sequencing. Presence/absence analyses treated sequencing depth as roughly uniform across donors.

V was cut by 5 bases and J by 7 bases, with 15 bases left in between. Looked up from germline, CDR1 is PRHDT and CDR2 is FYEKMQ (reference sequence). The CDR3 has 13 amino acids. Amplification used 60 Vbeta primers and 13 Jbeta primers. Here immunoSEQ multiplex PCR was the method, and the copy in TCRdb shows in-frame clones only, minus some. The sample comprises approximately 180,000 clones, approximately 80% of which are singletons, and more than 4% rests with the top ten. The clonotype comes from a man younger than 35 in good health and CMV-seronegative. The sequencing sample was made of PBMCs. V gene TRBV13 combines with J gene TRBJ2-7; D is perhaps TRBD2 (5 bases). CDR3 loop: CASSVAWEREQYF. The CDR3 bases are TGTGCCAGCAGCGTAGCGTGGGAGCGGGAGCAGTACTTC.